The present T cell receptor beta chain was sequenced within a study of T cell responses to AZD1222 COVID-19 vaccine. Whole-study results and caveats: The repertoires were collected only after the peak T cell response. Donors, mostly white British, included more females; clonal diversity was possibly underestimated.

On this clone itself: What it binds is not known.

The table came from immunoSEQ multiplex PCR; TCRdb's copy has only in-frame clones and leaves some out. There are about 120,000 clones in the sample; 70% to 90% occur only once, and more than 7.5% lies in the top ten. Source: peripheral blood, taken on day 0 of AZD1222 vaccination. This TCR derives from an adult in good health.

CDR3 sequence: CASSVFYDTEAFF. DNA for the CDR3: TGTGCCAGTAGTGTGTTCTACGACACTGAAGCTTTCTTT. The chain joins TRBV19 to TRBJ1-1; D gene unclear. The germline gives CDR1 LNHDA, CDR2 SQIVND (reference sequence). Trimming cost V 5 bases and J 3 bases, with 10 bases left between them. This CDR3 is built from 13 residues.